This T cell receptor (beta chain) was found in a study of blood T cell repertoires in COVID-19. Overall study: T cells, B-cell-depleted T cells, or PBMCs supplied cDNA or gDNA.

The participants were between about 18 and 90 years old and came from 24 US areas. The study assigned cohorts using participant-reported clinical history. Germline CDR1 reads MGHRA; CDR2 reads YSYEKL. V was clipped by 3 bases and J by 4 bases; unmatched bases: 15. The CDR3 loop spans 17 amino acids. Sequenced by immunoSEQ multiplex PCR; TCRdb stores in-frame clones only, minus some. The table lists roughly 310,000 clones, under 95% of them singletons. Sequences were obtained from PBMCs or T cells enriched from blood (not recorded which). The chain links TRBV4-1 to TRBJ2-7, with 7 bases matching TRBD2. This TCR came from a man in his sixties who had recovered from COVID-19. CDR3 sequence reads: CASSHREGGLVVYEQYF. The CDR3, as DNA: TGCGCCAGCAGCCACCGAGAGGGAGGACTAGTGGTTTACGAGCAGTACTTC.